A selection of T cell receptor beta chains follows, all from one sample in a study of tumor-infiltrating lymphocytes in primary liver carcinoma. TCRdb itself ran the multiplex PCR reads through MiXCR, one entry per CDR3 protein. Among 110,000 or so distinct CDR3 sequences listed, roughly 80% were seen once. The sequencing input was liver tumor tissue from sampling region 3. The receptors stem from a man aged 35 to 55 with primary liver carcinoma and hepatitis B virus infection. CDR3s include the opening cysteine and the closing phenylalanine or tryptophan. D genes are given only for firm matches. A row's size may be missing; if present it is once, few, many or a size class.

>TRBV29-1|13|.|TRBD2|TRBJ2-1
CIGGTSWFNEQFF
TGCATCGGGGGGACTAGTTGGTTCAATGAGCAGTTCTTC
>TRBV14|14|.|.|TRBJ2-1
CAGSQNLDSSEQFF
TGTGCCGGCAGCCAAAATCTCGACTCCAGTGAGCAGTTCTTC
>TRBV11-2|15|.|TRBD2|TRBJ2-1
CANSLPVQGGETQFF
TGTGCCAACAGCTTACCCGTGCAGGGAGGGGAGACCCAGTTCTTC
>TRBV6-1|16|.|.|TRBJ2-1
CASSQPTGRSYNEQLF
TGTGCCAGCAGTCAGCCTACTGGGAGGTCCTACAATGAGCAGTTATTC
>TRBV29-1|15|once|.|TRBJ2-3
CNVEGGASITDTQYF
TGCAACGTTGAGGGTGGGGCCAGCATCACAGATACGCAGTATTTT
>TRBV12-3/TRBV12-4|16|.|.|TRBJ2-1
CASSLRVIYPYNEQFF
TGTGCCAGCAGTTTACGAGTAATATACCCCTACAATGAGCAGTTCTTC
>TRBV29-1|10|.|.|TRBJ1-2
CNAQDGGYTF
TGTAACGCTCAGGATGGAGGCTACACCTTC
>TRBV29-1|13|once|.|TRBJ2-1
CSVMSPVQDEQFF
TGCAGCGTCATGAGCCCTGTACAGGATGAGCAGTTCTTC
>TRBV7-8|16|.|TRBD2|TRBJ2-3
CASSYGLADDTDTEYF
TGTGCCAGCAGCTACGGACTAGCAGACGACACGGATACGGAGTATTTT
>TRBV4-3|16|.|.|TRBJ2-1
CASSQDPYSEYNEQSF
TGTGCCAGCAGTCAAGATCCCTACTCAGAATACAATGAGCAGTCCTTC
>TRBV12-3/TRBV12-4|14|.|.|TRBJ1-1
CASSLGFMNTEAFF
TGTGCCAGCAGTTTAGGGTTCATGAACACTGAAGCTTTTTTT
>TRBV4-1|16|.|.|TRBJ1-5
CASCPVERVGNQPQHF
TGCGCCAGCTGTCCCGTTGAGAGGGTAGGCAATCAGCCCCAGCATTTT
>TRBV5-8|14|.|.|TRBJ2-1
CANSLGSIGNEQFF
TGTGCCAACAGTTTGGGGTCCATAGGGAATGAGCAGTTCTTC
>TRBV29-1|14|.|.|TRBJ2-4
CSVEPSYAKNIQYF
TGCAGCGTTGAACCGAGTTATGCCAAAAACATTCAGTACTTC
>TRBV4-3|14|.|.|TRBJ1-2
CASSQDSGLVGYTF
TGCGCCAGCAGCCAAGATTCAGGCCTGGTGGGCTACACCTTC
>TRBV12-3/TRBV12-4|14|.|.|TRBJ2-7
CASAKGGRFYEQYF
TGTGCCAGCGCCAAGGGGGGACGATTCTACGAGCAGTACTTC
>TRBV12-5|13|.|.|TRBJ2-7
CSNEGTGSYEQYF
TGTTCCAATGAGGGGACCGGTTCCTATGAGCAGTACTTC
>TRBV10-3|16|.|TRBD1|TRBJ2-7
CAISELWRRGQGEQYF
TGTGCCATCAGCGAGCTCTGGAGAAGGGGGCAAGGGGAGCAGTACTTC
>TRBV7-3|13|.|.|TRBJ2-1
CASSLVRDNEQFF
TGTGCCAGCAGCTTAGTGCGGGACAATGAGCAGTTCTTC
>TRBV12-3/TRBV12-4|14|.|.|TRBJ1-4
CASSLKQENEKLFF
TGTGCCAGCAGTTTAAAACAGGAGAATGAAAAACTGTTTTTT
>TRBV6-6|14|.|.|TRBJ1-3
CASSLIGGGNTVYF
TGTGCCAGCAGTCTGATAGGTGGTGGAAACACCGTATATTTT
>TRBV5-4|15|.|TRBD2|TRBJ2-7
CATRVSRTSGIEQYF
TGTGCCACGCGTGTCTCCAGGACTAGCGGGATCGAGCAGTACTTT
>TRBV6-2/TRBV6-3|17|.|.|TRBJ1-2
CASSLPKVMDSNYGYTF
TGTGCCAGCAGTCTTCCGAAAGTTATGGATTCTAACTATGGCTACACCTTC
>TRBV29-1|12|medium-sized|TRBD1|TRBJ1-2
CSVGQETYGYTF
TGCAGCGTGGGACAGGAGACATATGGCTACACCTTC
>TRBV6-2/TRBV6-3|13|.|.|TRBJ2-7
CASSCEVPYGQYF
TGTGCCAGCAGTTGCGAGGTACCCTACGGGCAATACTTC
>TRBV7-9|15|.|TRBD1|TRBJ2-5
CASSIRGTEQETQYF
TGTGCCAGCAGTATTAGAGGGACAGAACAAGAGACCCAGTACTTC
>TRBV11-3|21|.|TRBD1|TRBJ2-6
CASIMGGDRGISLSGANFLTF
TGTGCCAGTATCATGGGGGGAGACAGGGGCATTTCCCTCTCTGGGGCCAACTTCCTGACTTTC
>TRBV5-1|16|many|.|TRBJ1-3
CASSLDGQNPGNTIYF
TGCGCCAGCAGCTTGGACGGGCAGAACCCTGGAAACACCATATATTTT
>TRBV7-9|13|few|.|TRBJ2-5
CASSIEVAGTQYF
TGTGCTAGCAGCATAGAAGTGGCGGGGACCCAGTACTTC
>TRBV7-3|14|.|.|TRBJ1-6
CASSLGVGNSPLHF
TGTGCCAGCAGCTTAGGCGTCGGTAATTCACCCCTCCACTTT
>TRBV30|14|.|.|TRBJ2-1
CASSSWRWLNEQFF
TGTGCCTCGAGTAGCTGGAGGTGGTTAAATGAGCAGTTCTTC
>TRBV30|14|.|.|TRBJ2-2
CALRDQEDTGELFF
TGTGCCTTGAGAGATCAGGAGGACACCGGGGAGCTATTTTTT
>TRBV12-3/TRBV12-4|16|.|.|TRBJ2-2
CAGTPPLGSVTGELFF
TGTGCCGGCACTCCACCCCTAGGCTCGGTCACCGGGGAGCTGTTTTTT
>TRBV6-5|17|once|.|TRBJ2-2
CANSYSTMGDITGELFF
TGTGCCAACAGTTACTCGACGATGGGGGACATCACCGGGGAGCTGTTTTTT
>TRBV6-5|19|.|TRBD2|TRBJ2-6
CVSSSSGTSGYSRVNVLTF
TGTGTCAGCAGTTCGTCCGGGACTAGCGGGTATTCTAGGGTCAACGTCCTGACTTTC
>TRBV5-1|17|.|TRBD2|TRBJ2-1
CASSTGTRSYSYIEQFF
TGCGCCAGCAGCACAGGGACTAGGAGCTACTCCTACATTGAGCAGTTCTTC
>TRBV5-1|16|.|TRBD2|TRBJ2-3
CASRESSGSSTDMQLF
TGCGCCAGCAGGGAGTCTAGCGGGAGTTCCACAGATATGCAGTTATTT
>TRBV29-1|15|.|TRBD2|TRBJ2-5
CSVEGCGRLQETQYF
TGCAGCGTTGAGGGATGCGGGAGGCTCCAAGAGACGCAGTACTTC
>TRBV4-1|16|.|.|TRBJ2-5
CASSQTQEVAGETQYF
TGCGCCAGTAGCCAGACTCAGGAGGTGGCGGGCGAGACCCAGTACTTC
>TRBV4-1|17|.|TRBD2|TRBJ2-3
CASSRDRTSGSIDTQYF
TGCGCCAGCAGCCGAGATCGGACTAGCGGGAGCATAGATACGCAGTATTTT
>TRBV5-4|16|.|TRBD2|TRBJ2-2
CASSAGLGASTGELFF
TGTGCCAGCAGCGCGGGACTAGGGGCGAGCACCGGGGAACTGTTTTTT
>TRBV20-1|13|once|.|TRBJ2-5
CRGASGLQESQYF
TGCAGGGGGGCTAGCGGTTTACAAGAGAGCCAGTACTTC
>TRBV18|16|.|.|TRBJ2-1
CASSPFRLGIKDEQFF
TGTGCCAGCTCACCATTTAGACTAGGGATCAAAGATGAGCAGTTCTTC
>TRBV29-1|10|.|.|TRBJ2-1
CSDLDSEWFF
TGCAGCGATCTTGACAGTGAGTGGTTCTTC
>TRBV6-2/TRBV6-3|22|.|.|TRBJ2-1
CAGSFLIEAWVLSGERVNEQFF
TGTGCCGGCAGTTTCCTGATTGAGGCGTGGGTTCTATCGGGAGAAAGGGTCAATGAGCAGTTCTTC
>TRBV7-9|15|.|.|TRBJ2-7
CASSLDGGGAVEQYF
TGTGCCAGCAGCTTAGACGGTGGTGGCGCGGTCGAGCAGTACTTC
>TRBV27|16|many|.|TRBJ1-6
CASSLWGRELNSPLHF
TGTGCCAGCAGTTTATGGGGCAGGGAATTGAATTCACCCCTCCACTTT
>TRBV29-1|18|.|.|TRBJ1-2
CSVWAPRGTHVANYGYTF
TGCAGCGTTTGGGCACCAAGAGGAACTCATGTGGCTAACTATGGCTACACCTTC
>TRBV4-1|15|.|.|TRBJ2-5
CASSQDLYLRETQYF
TGCGCCAGTAGCCAAGATCTTTACTTGCGAGAGACCCAGTACTTC
>TRBV11-1|14|.|.|TRBJ2-6
CTSSRNSGANVLTF
TGTACTAGCAGCAGGAACTCTGGGGCCAACGTCCTGACTTTC
>TRBV7-8|15|few|.|TRBJ2-7
CTSTVRSAPAYEQYF
TGTACCAGTACCGTTCGGTCGGCACCGGCGTACGAGCAGTACTTC
>TRBV5-6|18|.|.|TRBJ2-5
CARSLFLGLDSGPGTQYF
TGTGCCAGAAGCTTGTTCCTCGGGTTGGATAGCGGTCCTGGGACCCAGTACTTT
>TRBV30|15|many|TRBD2|TRBJ2-4
CAWSNRGVTKNIQYF
TGTGCCTGGAGTAACCGGGGGGTAACCAAAAACATTCAGTACTTC
>TRBV4-2|16|.|TRBD2|TRBJ2-5
CASSQASSGYQETQYF
TGTGCCAGCAGCCAGGCCTCTAGCGGGTATCAAGAGACCCAGTACTTC
>TRBV6-1|15|.|.|TRBJ1-1
CASRWNNGMNTEAFF
TGTGCCAGCAGATGGAACAACGGAATGAACACTGAAGCTTTCTTT
>TRBV7-9|14|.|TRBD1|TRBJ2-7
CTRSTGQGSNEQYF
TGTACCAGGAGCACCGGACAGGGTTCGAACGAGCAGTACTTC
>TRBV28|17|many|TRBD2|TRBJ2-3
CASSSGTSGRYSDTQYF
TGTGCCAGCAGTTCCGGGACTAGCGGGAGGTATTCAGATACGCAGTATTTT
>TRBV11-3|14|.|.|TRBJ1-1
CASCSGAGGAEALF
TGTGCCAGCTGCTCGGGGGCAGGAGGCGCTGAAGCTCTCTTT